These T cell receptor beta chains were read from a single sample in a study of blood T cell repertoires in COVID-19. Sequenced by immunoSEQ multiplex PCR; TCRdb stores in-frame clones only, minus some. This sample has approximately 160,000 clones, with roughly 87% found just once. Specimen: PBMCs or T cells enriched from blood (not recorded which). The receptors come from a woman in her 50s who had recovered from COVID-19. Both conserved end residues are part of each CDR3. Each record gives: J gene, D gene, clone size, V gene, CDR3 protein, CDR3 DNA. D genes are given only for firm matches. Expanded clones get a size class; other rows say once, few or many, or leave the size out.

TRBJ2-1 | TRBD1 | . | TRBV27 | CASSYKDRGVGNEQFF | TGTGCCAGCAGTTACAAGGACAGGGGAGTAGGTAATGAGCAGTTCTTC
TRBJ1-5 | . | . | TRBV25-1 | CASSTGFGNQPQHF | TGTGCCAGCAGTACAGGGTTCGGTAATCAGCCCCAGCATTTT
TRBJ1-2 | TRBD1 | . | TRBV27 | CASSTDRLRNYGYTF | TGTGCCAGCAGTACGGACAGGTTAAGGAACTATGGCTACACCTTC
TRBJ2-1 | . | . | TRBV11-2 | CASSLNYGGSNEQFF | TGTGCCAGCAGCTTAAATTATGGCGGGTCCAATGAGCAGTTCTTC
TRBJ1-6 | . | . | TRBV7-8 | CASSFRDNYSPLHF | TGTGCCAGCAGCTTCCGAGACAACTATTCACCCCTCCACTTT
TRBJ1-6 | . | . | TRBV30 | CAWLLSGYSNSPLHF | TGTGCCTGGCTTTTATCGGGGTATTCGAATTCACCCCTCCACTTT
TRBJ1-2 | TRBD1 | once | TRBV11-2 | CASSLAGTGLAYGYTF | TGTGCCAGCAGCTTAGCCGGGACAGGGCTCGCCTATGGCTACACCTTC
TRBJ2-7 | TRBD1 | . | TRBV6-5 | CASSYAGTGSSYEQYF | TGTGCCAGCAGTTACGCCGGGACAGGGAGCTCTTACGAGCAGTACTTC
TRBJ2-1 | TRBD2 | . | TRBV7-3 | CASSFSGAGGYEQFF | TGTGCCAGCAGCTTTAGCGGGGCAGGAGGGTATGAGCAGTTCTTC
TRBJ1-2 | . | . | TRBV2 | CASSVLGVANYGYTF | TGTGCCAGCAGTGTATTAGGGGTCGCTAACTATGGCTACACCTTC
TRBJ1-4 | . | . | TRBV21-1 | CASSLNISDRELGEKLFF | TGTGCCAGCAGCCTAAATATTTCCGACAGGGAACTAGGCGAAAAACTGTTTTTT
TRBJ1-2 | . | . | TRBV21-1 | CASSSLQGYTF | TGTGCCAGCAGCAGCCTGCAGGGCTACACCTTC
TRBJ1-2 | TRBD1 | . | TRBV5-6 | CASSRDRGTGYTF | TGTGCCAGCAGCAGGGACAGGGGGACCGGCTACACCTTC
TRBJ2-7 | . | . | TRBV28 | CASSQGPLYEQYF | TGTGCCAGCAGTCAGGGTCCCCTCTACGAGCAGTACTTC
TRBJ2-1 | . | . | TRBV4-3 | CASSQWGTSWLNNEQFF | TGCGCCAGCAGCCAATGGGGCACTAGCTGGCTTAACAATGAGCAGTTCTTC
TRBJ1-6 | . | . | TRBV6-5 | CATKLEGYGYSPLHF | TGTGCCACCAAACTAGAAGGGTACGGGTATTCACCCCTCCACTTT
TRBJ2-7 | TRBD1 | . | TRBV7-9 | CASSTGAGTVSPEQYF | TGTGCCAGCAGCACAGGGGCCGGGACAGTATCTCCCGAGCAGTACTTC
TRBJ1-6 | . | . | TRBV2 | CASSGGQHNSPLHF | TGTGCCAGCAGTGGGGGGCAGCATAATTCACCCCTCCACTTT
TRBJ1-5 | TRBD1 | . | TRBV4-1 | CASSQGQGYQPQHF | TGCGCCAGCAGCCAGGGACAGGGTTATCAGCCCCAGCATTTT
TRBJ1-5 | TRBD1 | . | TRBV2 | CASSDHRGQNQPQHF | TGTGCCAGCAGTGACCACAGGGGGCAAAATCAGCCCCAGCATTTT
TRBJ2-1 | . | . | TRBV11-2 | CASSSREETPYNEQFF | TGTGCCAGCAGCTCACGGGAAGAGACCCCCTACAATGAGCAGTTCTTC
TRBJ2-7 | TRBD2 | . | TRBV16 | CASSHGLAGPYEQYF | TGTGCCAGCAGCCACGGACTAGCGGGGCCCTACGAGCAGTACTTC
TRBJ2-1 | . | . | TRBV4-1 | CASTSSYNEQFF | TGCGCCAGCACTTCCTCCTACAATGAGCAGTTCTTC
TRBJ1-1 | . | few | TRBV29-1 | CSSGTPNTEAFF | TGCAGCTCAGGGACACCGAACACTGAAGCTTTCTTT
TRBJ2-7 | . | . | TRBV25-1 | CASAPGVSYEQYF | TGTGCCAGCGCCCCGGGGGTCTCCTACGAGCAGTACTTC
TRBJ1-5 | . | . | TRBV2 | CASSEGVGGYSNQPQHF | TGTGCCAGCAGTGAAGGGGTCGGGGGGTACAGCAATCAGCCCCAGCATTTT
TRBJ2-7 | TRBD1 | . | TRBV2 | CASGTGISYEQYF | TGTGCCAGCGGGACAGGGATATCCTACGAGCAGTACTTC
TRBJ2-7 | . | . | TRBV27 | CASSFVGGRQYF | TGTGCCAGCAGTTTCGTCGGCGGTCGGCAGTACTTC
TRBJ2-2 | TRBD2 | . | TRBV7-7 | CASSLFAGGGTGELFF | TGTGCTAGCAGCTTATTCGCGGGAGGCGGCACCGGGGAGCTGTTTTTT
TRBJ1-2 | . | . | TRBV29-1 | CSVESRLYGYTF | TGCAGCGTTGAAAGCAGGTTATATGGCTACACCTTC
TRBJ1-5 | . | few | TRBV6-1 | CASSEGAGGSQPQHF | TGTGCCAGCAGTGAAGGGGCGGGGGGCAGTCAGCCCCAGCATTTT
TRBJ2-3 | TRBD1 | . | TRBV5-1 | CASSLDYRGEYF | TGCGCCAGCAGCTTGGATTACAGGGGGGAGTATTTT
TRBJ1-1 | . | . | TRBV12-3/TRBV12-4 | CASSLSILTEAFF | TGTGCCAGCAGTTTGTCTATTCTCACTGAAGCTTTCTTT
TRBJ1-1 | . | once | TRBV21-1 | CASLVKAFF | TGTGCCAGCCTAGTAAAAGCTTTCTTT
TRBJ2-5 | . | few | TRBV30 | CAWSGTVQETQYF | TGTGCCTGGAGTGGGACAGTCCAAGAGACCCAGTACTTC
TRBJ2-5 | . | once | TRBV23-1 | CASSQWEQGGETQYF | TGCGCCAGCAGTCAATGGGAACAGGGCGGCGAGACCCAGTACTTC
TRBJ2-5 | . | . | TRBV11-3 | CASSQRRETQYF | TGTGCCAGCAGCCAACGCAGGGAGACCCAGTACTTC
TRBJ2-7 | TRBD2 | . | TRBV27 | CASSIPGLAGPLEQYF | TGTGCCAGCAGTATTCCGGGACTAGCGGGACCCCTCGAGCAGTACTTC
TRBJ2-5 | . | . | TRBV24-1 | CATQGYQETQYF | TGTGCCACCCAGGGATACCAAGAGACCCAGTACTTC
TRBJ1-2 | . | . | TRBV7-9 | CASSLPSTGNYGYTF | TGTGCCAGCAGCTTGCCCTCAACAGGGAACTATGGCTACACCTTC
TRBJ1-2 | TRBD1 | . | TRBV11-3 | CASRGQGAEGYTF | TGTGCCAGCAGGGGACAGGGGGCGGAAGGCTACACCTTC
TRBJ1-2 | TRBD1 | . | TRBV2 | CASSAKGQVSAYGYTF | TGTGCCAGCAGTGCCAAAGGACAGGTATCGGCGTATGGCTACACCTTC
TRBJ2-1 | TRBD2 | . | TRBV7-9 | CASSLTAGGPNEQFF | TGTGCCAGCAGCTTAACGGCGGGAGGGCCGAATGAGCAGTTCTTC
TRBJ2-2 | . | . | TRBV10-3 | CAISEQITGELFF | TGTGCCATCAGTGAACAGATTACCGGGGAGCTGTTTTTT
TRBJ1-2 | . | once | TRBV3-1/TRBV3-2 | CASSHFDAGSGYTF | TGTGCCAGCAGCCATTTTGATGCAGGTTCGGGCTACACCTTC
TRBJ2-7 | . | . | TRBV2 | CASSFQGTEQYF | TGTGCCAGCAGTTTCCAGGGTACCGAGCAGTACTTC
TRBJ2-7 | . | . | TRBV4-3 | CASSQDRGSSYEQYF | TGCGCCAGCAGCCAAGACCGGGGTAGCTCCTACGAGCAGTACTTC
TRBJ2-7 | TRBD2 | . | TRBV3-1/TRBV3-2 | CASSLRRSGTSGSSYEQYF | TGTGCCAGCAGCCTCCGCCGATCCGGGACTAGCGGGAGCTCCTACGAGCAGTACTTC
TRBJ1-1 | . | . | TRBV10-3 | CAISDGGNTEAFF | TGTGCCATCAGTGACGGGGGAAACACTGAAGCTTTCTTT
TRBJ1-2 | TRBD1 | . | TRBV27 | CASRGQELGYTF | TGTGCCAGCCGAGGACAGGAGTTAGGCTACACCTTC
TRBJ2-3 | TRBD2 | . | TRBV7-8 | CASSRYLSGSADTQYF | TGTGCCAGCAGCCGCTATCTTAGCGGGAGTGCAGATACGCAGTATTTT
TRBJ1-1 | TRBD1 | . | TRBV19 | CASSIVGGGKTEAFF | TGTGCCAGTAGTATAGTTGGAGGGGGCAAGACTGAAGCTTTCTTT
TRBJ2-5 | . | . | TRBV18 | CASSQGIGGETQYF | TGTGCCAGCTCACAAGGCATAGGCGGGGAGACCCAGTACTTC
TRBJ2-7 | TRBD1 | . | TRBV7-3 | CASSVGQGNEQYF | TGTGCCAGCAGCGTGGGACAGGGGAACGAGCAGTACTTC
TRBJ1-3 | . | . | TRBV11-2 | CASSLVQGGTGNTIYF | TGTGCCAGCAGCTTAGTCCAGGGTGGCACGGGAAACACCATATATTTT
TRBJ2-7 | TRBD2 | many | TRBV4-2 | CASSQEAGGPVEQYF | TGTGCCAGCAGTCAAGAAGCGGGAGGGCCGGTCGAGCAGTACTTC
TRBJ2-1 | TRBD2 | . | TRBV30 | CAWRLAGGQGEQFF | TGTGCCTGGAGACTAGCGGGAGGGCAGGGTGAGCAGTTCTTC
TRBJ2-7 | TRBD2 | few | TRBV2 | CASSGTSGNPYEQYF | TGTGCCAGCAGTGGGACTAGCGGGAACCCCTACGAGCAGTACTTC
TRBJ2-2 | TRBD2 | . | TRBV7-9 | CASSQGLAGTGELFF | TGTGCCAGCAGCCAGGGACTAGCGGGCACCGGGGAGCTGTTTTTT